This TCR beta chain was observed in a study of T cells and Merkel cell carcinoma outcomes (dated by TCRdb to the early 2020s). Turning to the overall study: The study looked at whether the tumor T-cell repertoire and T-cell density could predict clinical outcome in patients with Merkel cell carcinoma. Findings and caveats that apply to the study as a whole: The combination of T-cell repertoire features and T-cell density was reported to predict clinical outcomes in patients with Merkel cell carcinoma.

CDR1 LNHDA and CDR2 SQIVND were looked up in the germline V gene (reference sequence). From the cysteine up to the phenylalanine, the CDR3 has a length of 16 residues. CDR3 DNA is the only sequence kept; it has 48 bases, read in frame from the first base. Unmatched junction bases come to 8, with V trimmed by 4 bases and J by 5 bases. The library was prepared using the immunoSEQ multiplex PCR assay. TCRdb obtained this table from immuneACCESS and retained in-frame rearrangements with V and J assigned. These tables miss some clones; where compared with another copy, unresolved V genes account for less than half of the shortfall, and the remainder is unexplained. The sample contains 15,000 or so clones, about 90% of them found a single time. The ten largest clones capture about 7.9% of the sample. Samples were obtained from patients with Merkel cell carcinoma. In the case of this clone: No antigen is known for it. One base away there is no much larger clone; base qualities are not given.

Input material: tumor tissue from Merkel cell carcinoma. The source of this sequence is a human donor with Merkel cell carcinoma. This chain is built from TRBV19 and TRBJ2-5, with 12 middle bases fitting TRBD2. CDR3 sequence: CASSTASGGAGETQYF. The bases read TGTGCCAGTAGTACGGCTAGCGGGGGGGCAGGGGAGACCCAGTACTTC.